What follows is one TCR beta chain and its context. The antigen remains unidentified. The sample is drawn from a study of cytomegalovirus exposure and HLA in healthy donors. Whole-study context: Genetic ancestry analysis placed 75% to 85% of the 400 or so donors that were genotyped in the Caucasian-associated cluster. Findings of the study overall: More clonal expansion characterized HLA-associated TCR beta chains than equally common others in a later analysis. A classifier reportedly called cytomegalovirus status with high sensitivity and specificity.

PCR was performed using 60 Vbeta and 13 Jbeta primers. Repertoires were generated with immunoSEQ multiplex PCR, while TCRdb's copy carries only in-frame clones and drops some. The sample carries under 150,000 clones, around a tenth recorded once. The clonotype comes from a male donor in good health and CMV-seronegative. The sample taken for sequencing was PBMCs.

The CDR3 sequence: CASSFWVAGAPANYGYTF. In DNA form, the CDR3 reads TGCGCCAGCAGCTTCTGGGTTGCGGGGGCCCCAGCTAACTATGGCTACACCTTC. This sequence joins TRBV5-1 and TRBJ1-2, with D tentatively TRBD1 (6 bases). CDR1 SGHRS and CDR2 YFSETQ come from the germline V gene. V was shortened by 2 bases and J by 0 bases, with 20 bases between the two germline ends. The CDR3 runs to 18 residues.